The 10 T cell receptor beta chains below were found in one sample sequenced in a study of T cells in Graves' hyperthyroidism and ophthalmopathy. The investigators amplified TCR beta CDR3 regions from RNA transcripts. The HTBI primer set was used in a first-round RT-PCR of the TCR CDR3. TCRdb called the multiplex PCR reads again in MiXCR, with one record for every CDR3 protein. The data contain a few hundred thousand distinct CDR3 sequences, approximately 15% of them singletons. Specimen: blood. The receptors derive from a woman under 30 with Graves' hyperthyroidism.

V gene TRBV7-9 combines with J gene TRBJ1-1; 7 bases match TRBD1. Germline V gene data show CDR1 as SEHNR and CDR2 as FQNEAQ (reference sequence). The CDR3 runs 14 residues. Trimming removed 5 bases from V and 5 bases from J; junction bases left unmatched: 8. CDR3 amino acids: CASSPNRGNTEAFF. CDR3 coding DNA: TGTGCCAGCAGCCCAAACAGGGGTAATACTGAAGCTTTCTTT.

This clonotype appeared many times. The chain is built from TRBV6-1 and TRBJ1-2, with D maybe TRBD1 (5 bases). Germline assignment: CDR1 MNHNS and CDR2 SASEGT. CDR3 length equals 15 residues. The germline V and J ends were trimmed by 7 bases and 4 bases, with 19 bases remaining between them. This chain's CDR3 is CASTPKRWGAYGYTF. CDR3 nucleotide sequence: TGTGCCAGCACCCCCAAGAGGTGGGGCGCCTATGGCTACACCTTC.

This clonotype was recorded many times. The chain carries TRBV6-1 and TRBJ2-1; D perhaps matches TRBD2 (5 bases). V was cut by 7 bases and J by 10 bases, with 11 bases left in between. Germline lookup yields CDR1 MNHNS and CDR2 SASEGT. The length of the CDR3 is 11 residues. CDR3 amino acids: CASNEGGEQFF. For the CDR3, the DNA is TGTGCCAGCAACGAGGGCGGAGAGCAGTTCTTC.

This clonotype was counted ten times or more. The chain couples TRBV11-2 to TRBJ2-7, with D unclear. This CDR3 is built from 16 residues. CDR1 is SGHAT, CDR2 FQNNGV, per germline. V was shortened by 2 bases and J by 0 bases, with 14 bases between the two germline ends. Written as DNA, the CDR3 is TGTGCCAGCAGCTTAACTGCGGCCCAGAGCTCCTACGAGCAGTACGTC. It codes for CASSLTAAQSSYEQYV.

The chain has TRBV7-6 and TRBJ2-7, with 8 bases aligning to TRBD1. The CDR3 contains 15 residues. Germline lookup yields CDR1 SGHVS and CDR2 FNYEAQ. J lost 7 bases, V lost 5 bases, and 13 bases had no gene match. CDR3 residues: CASSPGVQGEREQYV. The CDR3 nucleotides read TGTGCCAGCAGCCCTGGGGTACAGGGGGAACGGGAGCAGTACGTC.

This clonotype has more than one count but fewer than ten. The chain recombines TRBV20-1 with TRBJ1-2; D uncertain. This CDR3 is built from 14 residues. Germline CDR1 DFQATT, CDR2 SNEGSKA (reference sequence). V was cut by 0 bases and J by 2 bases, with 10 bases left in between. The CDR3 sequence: CSAREWQNNYGYTF. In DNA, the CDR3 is TGCAGTGCTAGAGAGTGGCAGAACAACTATGGCTACACCTTC.

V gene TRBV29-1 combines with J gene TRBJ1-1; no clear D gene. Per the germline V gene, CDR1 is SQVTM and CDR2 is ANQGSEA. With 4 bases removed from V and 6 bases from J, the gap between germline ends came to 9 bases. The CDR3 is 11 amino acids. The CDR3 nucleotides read TGCAGCGTTGTGGGAGGGCCTGAAGCTTTCTTT. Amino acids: CSVVGGPEAFF. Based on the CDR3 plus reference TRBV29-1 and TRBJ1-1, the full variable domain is SAVISQKPSRDICQRGTSLTIQCQVDSQVTMMFWYRQQPGQSLTLIATANQGSEATYESGFVIDKFPISRPNLTFSTLTVSNMSPEDSSIYLCSVVGGPEAFFGQGTRLTVV.

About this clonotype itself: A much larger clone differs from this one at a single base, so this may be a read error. The CDR3 reads CSVETGKFVDGYTF. CDR3 sequence (DNA): TGCAGCGTTGAGACAGGGAAATTTGTCGATGGCTACACCTTC. V usage is TRBV29-1 and J usage is TRBJ1-2, with 7 bases lining up with TRBD1. Trimming at V came to 3 bases and at J to 6 bases, leaving 10 bases not matched to a gene. CDR3 length equals 14 residues. Germline lookup yields CDR1 SQVTM and CDR2 ANQGSEA.

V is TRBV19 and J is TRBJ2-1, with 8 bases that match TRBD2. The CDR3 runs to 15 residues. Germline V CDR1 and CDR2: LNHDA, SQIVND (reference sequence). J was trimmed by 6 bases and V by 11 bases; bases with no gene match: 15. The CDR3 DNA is TGTGCCGGTACCCCTTTCGGGGGGGCGGGCAATGAGCAGTTCTTC. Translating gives CAGTPFGGAGNEQFF.

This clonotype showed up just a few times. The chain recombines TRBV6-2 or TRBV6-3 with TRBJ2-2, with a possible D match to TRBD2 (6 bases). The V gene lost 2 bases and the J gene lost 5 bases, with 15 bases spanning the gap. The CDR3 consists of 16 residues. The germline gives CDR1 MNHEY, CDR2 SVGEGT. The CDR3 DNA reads TGTGCCAGCAGTTACGAGGACTACCTAGGGACCGGGGAGCTGTTTTTT. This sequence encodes CASSYEDYLGTGELFF.